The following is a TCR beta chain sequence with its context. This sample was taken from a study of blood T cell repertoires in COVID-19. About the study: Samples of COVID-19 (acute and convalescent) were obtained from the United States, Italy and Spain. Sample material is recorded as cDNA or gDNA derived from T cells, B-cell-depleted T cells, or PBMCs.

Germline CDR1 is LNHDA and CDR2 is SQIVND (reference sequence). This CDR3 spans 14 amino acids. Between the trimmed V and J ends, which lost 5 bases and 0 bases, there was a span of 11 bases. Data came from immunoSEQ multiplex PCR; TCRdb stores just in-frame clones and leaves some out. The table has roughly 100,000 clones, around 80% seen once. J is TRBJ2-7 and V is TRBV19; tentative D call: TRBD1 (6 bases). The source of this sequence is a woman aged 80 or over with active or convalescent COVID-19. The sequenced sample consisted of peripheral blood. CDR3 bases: TGTGCCAGTAGTGCTAACAGGGACTCCTACGAGCAGTACTTC. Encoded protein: CASSANRDSYEQYF. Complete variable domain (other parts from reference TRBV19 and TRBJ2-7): DGGITQSPKYLFRKEGQNVTLSCEQNLNHDAMYWYRQDPGQGLRLIYYSQIVNDFQKGDIAEGYSVSREKKESFPLTVTSAQKNPTAFYLCASSANRDSYEQYFGPGTRLTVT.